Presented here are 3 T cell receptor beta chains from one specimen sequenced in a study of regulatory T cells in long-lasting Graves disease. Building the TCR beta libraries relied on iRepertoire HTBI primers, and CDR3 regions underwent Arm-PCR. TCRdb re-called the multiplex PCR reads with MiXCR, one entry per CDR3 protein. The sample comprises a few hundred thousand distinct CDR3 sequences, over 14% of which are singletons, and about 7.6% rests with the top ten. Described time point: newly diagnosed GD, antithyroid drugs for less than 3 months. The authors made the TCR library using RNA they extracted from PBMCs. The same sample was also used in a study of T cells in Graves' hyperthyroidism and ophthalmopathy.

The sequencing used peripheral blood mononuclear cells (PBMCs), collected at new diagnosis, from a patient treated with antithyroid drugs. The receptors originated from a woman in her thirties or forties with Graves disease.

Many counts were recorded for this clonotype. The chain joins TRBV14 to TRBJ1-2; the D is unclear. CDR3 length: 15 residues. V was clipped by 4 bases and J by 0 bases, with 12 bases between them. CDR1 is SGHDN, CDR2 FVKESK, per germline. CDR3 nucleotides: TGTGCCAGCAGCCCTTACCTTGGGGCTAACTATGGCTACACCTTC. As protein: CASSPYLGANYGYTF.

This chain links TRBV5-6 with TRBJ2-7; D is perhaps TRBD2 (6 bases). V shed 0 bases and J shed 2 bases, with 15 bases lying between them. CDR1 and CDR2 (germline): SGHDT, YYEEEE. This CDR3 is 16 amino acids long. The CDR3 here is CASSLGAEGLPYEQYF. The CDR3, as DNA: TGTGCCAGCAGCTTGGGCGCCGAGGGACTTCCCTACGAGCAGTACTTC.

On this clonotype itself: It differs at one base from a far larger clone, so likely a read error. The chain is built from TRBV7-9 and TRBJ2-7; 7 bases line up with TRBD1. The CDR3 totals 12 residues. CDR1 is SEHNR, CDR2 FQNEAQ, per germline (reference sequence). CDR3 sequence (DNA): TGTGCCAGCAGCTGGGACAGCTACAAGCAGTACTTC. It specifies CASSWDSYKQYF.